The T cell receptor beta chain described here comes from a study of blood T cells in healthy people across ages. On the study more broadly: With template switching, about one barcoded beta molecule was captured per two T cells.

This clonotype turned up a few times. The CDR3 runs to 16 residues. Germline V gene lookup returns CDR1 KGHSH and CDR2 LQKENI. Trimming stripped 4 bases from V and 0 bases from J, with 13 bases between. Approximately 9.4 milliliters was the volume of peripheral blood drawn from each donor. A second PCR, run for roughly 7 to 12 cycles, used a sample-barcoded 5' primer plus a J-beta primer mix. TCRdb re-derived calls from the 5' RACE reads in MiXCR, one entry per CDR3 protein. The sample lists over 450,000 distinct CDR3 sequences, 20% to 30% occurring once. The same data also went into a second study, on T cells of mothers and their children. That source adds: Reads recorded for TCR beta CDR3 numbered over 9.5 million per mother and approximately 3.2 million per child.

Sequenced sample: blood. The source of this sequence is a boy between 10 and 17 years old in good health. V usage is TRBV18 and J usage is TRBJ1-3, with a possible D match to TRBD1 (6 bases). The CDR3 region is CASSLQQGRSGNTIYF. DNA for the CDR3: TGTGCCAGCTCACTCCAACAGGGCCGCTCTGGAAACACCATATATTTT. Supplemented by reference TRBV18 and TRBJ1-3, the full variable domain reads NAGVMQNPRHLVRRRGQEARLRCSPMKGHSHVYWYRQLPEEGLKFMVYLQKENIIDESGMPKERFSAEFPKEGPSILRIQQVVRGDSAAYFCASSLQQGRSGNTIYFGEGSWLTVV.